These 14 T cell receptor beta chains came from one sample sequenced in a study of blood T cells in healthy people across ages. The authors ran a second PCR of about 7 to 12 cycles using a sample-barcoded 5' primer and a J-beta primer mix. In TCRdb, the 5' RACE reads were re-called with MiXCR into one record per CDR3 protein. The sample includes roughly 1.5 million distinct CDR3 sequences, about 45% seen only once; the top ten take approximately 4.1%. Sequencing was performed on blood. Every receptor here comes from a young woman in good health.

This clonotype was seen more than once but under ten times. CDR3 sequence reads: CASSYVGGQNQPQHF. The CDR3 DNA reads TGTGCCAGCAGTTACGTTGGGGGGCAAAATCAGCCCCAGCATTTT. J is TRBJ1-5 and V is TRBV6-2 or TRBV6-3; maybe TRBD1 (6 bases). Germline CDR1 is MNHEY and CDR2 is SVGEGT. Trimming pared 2 bases from V and 4 bases from J, leaving 12 bases between. CDR3 length: 15 residues.

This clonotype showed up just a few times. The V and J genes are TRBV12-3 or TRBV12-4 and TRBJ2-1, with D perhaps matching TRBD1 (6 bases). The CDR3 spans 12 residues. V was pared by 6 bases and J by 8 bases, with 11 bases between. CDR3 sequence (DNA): TGTGCCAGCAGGTCCGGGACACATGAGCAGTTCTTC. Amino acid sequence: CASRSGTHEQFF.

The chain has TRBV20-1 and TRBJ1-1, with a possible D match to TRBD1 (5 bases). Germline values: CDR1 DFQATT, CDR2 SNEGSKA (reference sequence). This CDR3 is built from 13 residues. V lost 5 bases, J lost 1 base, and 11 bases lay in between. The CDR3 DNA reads TGCAGTGCTTTGGGGCAGGAGAACACTGAAGCTTTCTTT. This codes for CSALGQENTEAFF.

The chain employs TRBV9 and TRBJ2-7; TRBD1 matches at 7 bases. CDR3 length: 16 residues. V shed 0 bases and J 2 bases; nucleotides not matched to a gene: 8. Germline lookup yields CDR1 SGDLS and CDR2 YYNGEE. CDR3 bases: TGTGCCAGCAGCGTAGACGGGACAGACTGCACCTACGAGCAGTACTTC. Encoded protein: CASSVDGTDCTYEQYF. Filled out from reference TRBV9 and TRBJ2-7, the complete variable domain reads DSGVTQTPKHLITATGQRVTLRCSPRSGDLSVYWYQQSLDQGLQFLIQYYNGEERAKGNILERFSAQQFPDLHSELNLSSLELGDSALYFCASSVDGTDCTYEQYFGPGTRLTVT.

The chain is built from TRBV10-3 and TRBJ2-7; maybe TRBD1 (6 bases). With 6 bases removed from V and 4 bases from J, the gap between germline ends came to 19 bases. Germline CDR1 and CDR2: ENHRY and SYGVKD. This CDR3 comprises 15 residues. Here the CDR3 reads CAISSDRSWGYEQYF. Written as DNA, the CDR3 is TGTGCCATCAGCTCCGACAGGTCGTGGGGTTACGAGCAGTACTTC.

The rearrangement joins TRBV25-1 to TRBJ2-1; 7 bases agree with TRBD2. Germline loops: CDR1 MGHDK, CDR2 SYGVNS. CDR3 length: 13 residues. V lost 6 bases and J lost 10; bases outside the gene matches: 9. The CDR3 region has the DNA TGTGCCAGCAGCACTAGCGCAACCTACGAGCAGTTCTTC. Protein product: CASSTSATYEQFF.

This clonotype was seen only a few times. For the CDR3, the DNA is TGTGCCACGATGAAGAAAGTCGTGGGCACTGAAGCTTTCTTT. Its translation is CATMKKVVGTEAFF. The rearrangement links TRBV27 to TRBJ1-1, with D hard to call. This CDR3 is built from 14 residues. The V gene lost 10 bases and the J gene lost 4 bases, with 19 bases spanning the gap. Germline values: CDR1 MNHEY, CDR2 SMNVEV (reference sequence).

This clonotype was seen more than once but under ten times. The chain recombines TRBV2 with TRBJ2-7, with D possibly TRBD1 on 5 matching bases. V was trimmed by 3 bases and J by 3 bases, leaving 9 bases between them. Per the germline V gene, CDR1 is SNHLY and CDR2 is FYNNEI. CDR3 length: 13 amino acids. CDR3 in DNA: TGTGCCAGCAGTGAGGACAATTACTACGAGCAGTACTTC. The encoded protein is CASSEDNYYEQYF. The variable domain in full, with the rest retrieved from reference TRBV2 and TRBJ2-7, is EPEVTQTPSHQVTQMGQEVILRCVPISNHLYFYWYRQILGQKVEFLVSFYNNEISEKSEIFDDQFSVERPDGSNFTLKIRSTKLEDSAMYFCASSEDNYYEQYFGPGTRLTVT.

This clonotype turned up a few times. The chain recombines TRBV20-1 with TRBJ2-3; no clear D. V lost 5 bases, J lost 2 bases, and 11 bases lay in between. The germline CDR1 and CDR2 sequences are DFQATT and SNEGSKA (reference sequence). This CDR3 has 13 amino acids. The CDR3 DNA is TGCAGTGCTCGAACACCCCACACAGATACGCAGTATTTT. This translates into CSARTPHTDTQYF.

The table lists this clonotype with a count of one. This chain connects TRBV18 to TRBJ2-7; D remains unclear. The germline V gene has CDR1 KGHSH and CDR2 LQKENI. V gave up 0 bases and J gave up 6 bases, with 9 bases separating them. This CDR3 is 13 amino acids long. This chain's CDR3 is CASSPPGFGEQYF. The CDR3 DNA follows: TGTGCCAGCTCACCACCGGGCTTTGGCGAGCAGTACTTC.

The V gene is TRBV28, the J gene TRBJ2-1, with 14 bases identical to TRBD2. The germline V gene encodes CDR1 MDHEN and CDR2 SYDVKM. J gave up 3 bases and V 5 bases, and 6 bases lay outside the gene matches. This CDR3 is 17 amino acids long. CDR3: CASSRRLAGGVYNEQFF. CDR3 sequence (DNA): TGTGCCAGCAGTAGGAGACTAGCGGGAGGGGTCTACAATGAGCAGTTCTTC.

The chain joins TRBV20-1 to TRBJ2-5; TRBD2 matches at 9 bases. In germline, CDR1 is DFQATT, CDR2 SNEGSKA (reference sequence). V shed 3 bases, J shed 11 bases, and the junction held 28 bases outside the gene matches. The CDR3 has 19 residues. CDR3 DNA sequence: TGCAGTGCTAGTAAGCCGGGACTAGCTACACCCCCGTCGAACAATGAGCAGTACTTC. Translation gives CSASKPGLATPPSNNEQYF.

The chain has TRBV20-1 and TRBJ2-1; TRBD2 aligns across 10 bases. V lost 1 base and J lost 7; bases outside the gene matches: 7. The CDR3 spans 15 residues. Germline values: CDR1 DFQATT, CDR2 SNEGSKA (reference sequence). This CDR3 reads CSARAASGSLNEQFF. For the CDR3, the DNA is TGCAGTGCTAGAGCGGCTAGCGGGAGTCTTAATGAGCAGTTCTTC.

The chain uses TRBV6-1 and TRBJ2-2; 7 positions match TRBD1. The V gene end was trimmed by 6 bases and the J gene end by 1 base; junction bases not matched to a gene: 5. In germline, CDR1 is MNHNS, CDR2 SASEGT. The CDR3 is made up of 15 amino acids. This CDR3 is CASRPNRGNTGELFF. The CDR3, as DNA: TGTGCCAGCAGGCCCAACAGGGGGAACACCGGGGAGCTGTTTTTT.